Presented here are 15 T cell receptor beta chains from one specimen sequenced in a study of CDR3 diversity in severe acne. One entry per CDR3 protein results from TCRdb running MiXCR on the PCR reads. This sample has approximately 97,000 distinct CDR3 sequences; 45% to 60% occur once, and the top ten carry around 11%. The sequencing sample was made of blood. The receptors derive from a male donor with acne.

The chain couples TRBV5-8 to TRBJ1-6; 10 bases align to TRBD1. V trimming: 5 bases; J trimming: 10 bases; junction bases outside the gene matches: 12. Germline V gives CDR1 SGHTS, CDR2 YDEGEE. The CDR3 length is 16 residues. CDR3 coding DNA: TGTGCCAGCAGAACAAACCGGGACAGGGGAGGATCACCCCTCCACTTT. Translation gives CASRTNRDRGGSPLHF.

As concerns this clonotype: A much larger clone differs from this one at a single base, so this may be a read error. V gene TRBV6-6 combines with J gene TRBJ1-6, with D tentatively TRBD1 (6 bases). CDR1 is MNHNY, CDR2 SVGAGI, per germline (reference sequence). This CDR3 contains 15 residues. The CDR3 spells CASGYSGHSDSPLHF. In DNA form, the CDR3 reads TGTGCCAGCGGTTACTCGGGACATTCCGATTCACCCCTCCACTTT.

The gene calls are TRBV6-1 and TRBJ1-5; no firm D call. With 4 bases removed from V and 0 bases from J, the gap between germline ends came to 4 bases. Germline V gives CDR1 MNHNS, CDR2 SASEGT. This CDR3 has 13 residues. As DNA, the CDR3 is TGTGCCAGCAGTGGGCCTAGCAATCAGCCCCAGCATTTT. It is translated as CASSGPSNQPQHF.

The table lists this clonotype with a few counts. The conserved final phenylalanine or tryptophan is absent from the CDR3, which likely points to a read error. It is unclear where the CDR3 begins or ends on the DNA, so no DNA is shown, and the CDR3 is as TCRdb lists it. The CDR3 is CASSLVAWDRGISL. This chain connects TRBV7-9 to TRBJ1-2; the table calls TRBD1, which could not be checked here. The CDR3 has 14 amino acids, counting both end residues. The germline V gene encodes CDR1 SEHNR and CDR2 FQNEAQ (reference sequence).

The chain joins TRBV5-1 to TRBJ2-7; D may be TRBD2 (5 bases). CDR1 is SGHRS and CDR2 is YFSETQ in the germline V gene. V was shortened by 3 bases and J by 6 bases, with 10 bases between the two germline ends. The CDR3 consists of 12 residues. This CDR3 reads CASSSNAGEQYF. The DNA of the CDR3 is TGCGCCAGCAGCTCAAATGCGGGCGAGCAGTACTTC.

The rearrangement joins TRBV10-3 to TRBJ2-3, with 8 positions matching TRBD2. With V trimmed by 7 bases and J by 4 bases, 10 bases remained unmatched. The CDR3 consists of 15 residues. Germline V lookup: CDR1 ENHRY, CDR2 SYGVKD. The CDR3 region is CAITPGGPVADTQYF. The CDR3 nucleotides are TGTGCCATCACTCCGGGAGGGCCCGTCGCAGATACGCAGTATTTT.

In this sample, this clonotype turned up a few times. The chain employs TRBV7-2 and TRBJ1-1; D unresolved. The CDR3 totals 15 residues. Trimming took 0 bases from V and 2 from J, leaving 10 bases between them. CDR1 is SGHTA and CDR2 is FQGNSA in the germline V gene. CDR3 amino acids: CASSLAPIQNTEAFF. Written as DNA, the CDR3 is TGTGCCAGCAGCTTAGCCCCAATCCAAAACACTGAAGCTTTCTTT. Using reference TRBV7-2 and TRBJ1-1 for the parts outside the CDR3, the full variable domain is GAGVSQSPSNKVTEKGKDVELRCDPISGHTALYWYRQSLGQGLEFLIYFQGNSAPDKSGLPSDRFSAERTGGSVSTLTIQRTQQEDSAVYLCASSLAPIQNTEAFFGQGTRLTVV.

The table lists this clonotype with many counts. V usage is TRBV5-1 and J usage is TRBJ2-3; D is ambiguous. This CDR3 has 16 amino acids. The V gene's germline CDR1 is SGHRS and CDR2 YFSETQ. The ends were cut back, 0 bases at V and 3 bases at J, with 14 bases in the middle. Here the CDR3 reads CASSLVIARFTDTQYF. The CDR3 nucleotides are TGCGCCAGCAGCTTGGTGATAGCCCGATTTACAGATACGCAGTATTTT.

The chain is built from TRBV6-1 and TRBJ1-6, with a weak D call TRBD1 (5 bases). Germline V CDR1 and CDR2: MNHNS, SASEGT. The CDR3 length is 17 residues. V dropped 6 bases and J dropped 1 base, with 16 bases sitting between them. CDR3 residues: CASRDPGTVSYNSPLHF. The CDR3 DNA sequence: TGTGCCAGCAGGGACCCTGGGACGGTGTCCTATAATTCACCCCTCCACTTT.

V is TRBV14 and J is TRBJ2-2, with D tentatively TRBD1 or TRBD2 (5 bases each). CDR1 and CDR2 (germline): SGHDN, FVKESK. Deletions cut 5 bases from V and 12 bases from J, with 16 bases between. The CDR3 loop spans 13 amino acids. In DNA form, the CDR3 reads TGTGCCAGCAGCTTAACGGGACGGGGAAAGCTGTTTTTT. The encoded protein is CASSLTGRGKLFF.

V is TRBV2 and J is TRBJ2-3; TRBD2 aligns across 8 bases. Germline CDR1 SNHLY, CDR2 FYNNEI. J was trimmed by 5 bases and V by 3 bases; bases with no gene match: 4. The CDR3 is made up of 14 amino acids. CDR3 DNA: TGTGCCAGCAGTGAGAGCGGGAGACAAGATACGCAGTATTTT. Protein: CASSESGRQDTQYF.

This clonotype was seen many times. The chain combines TRBV12-3 or TRBV12-4 with TRBJ1-1; no clear D gene. V lost 5 bases and J 8 bases, leaving 15 bases between the germline ends. The CDR3 consists of 13 residues. The CDR3 DNA follows: TGTGCCAGCAGTCCGGGCGCCCCGTCGGAAGCTTTCTTT. This gives the protein CASSPGAPSEAFF.

To note about this clonotype: This may be a read error, as it is one base from a much larger clone. The rearrangement uses TRBV9 and TRBJ1-2; a weak D match, TRBD1 (6 bases). This CDR3 region has 15 residues. Germline CDR1 reads SGDLS; CDR2 reads YYNGEE. The CDR3 loop is CASSVDTGPGYGYAF. The CDR3 nucleotides are TGTGCCAGCAGCGTAGATACAGGGCCTGGCTATGGCTACGCCTTC.

V is TRBV9 and J is TRBJ2-5; unclear D gene. Trimming stripped 4 bases from V and 7 bases from J, with 11 bases between. The CDR3 has 12 amino acids. Germline assignment: CDR1 SGDLS and CDR2 YYNGEE. CDR3: CASSTEDATQYF. In nucleotides, the CDR3 is TGTGCCAGCAGCACGGAAGATGCGACCCAGTACTTC.

The V call is TRBV14, the J call TRBJ1-4; TRBD1 might be the D (6 bases). CDR3 length equals 14 residues. Germline-derived CDR1 and CDR2 are SGHDN and FVKESK. With 4 bases removed from V and 7 bases from J, the gap between germline ends came to 13 bases. The CDR3 nucleotides read TGTGCCAGCAGCCGAAACAGGGTCCGTGAAAAACTGTTTTTT. Protein sequence: CASSRNRVREKLFF. Supplemented by reference TRBV14 and TRBJ1-4, the full variable domain reads EAGVTQFPSHSVIEKGQTVTLRCDPISGHDNLYWYRRVMGKEIKFLLHFVKESKQDESGMPNNRFLAERTGGTYSTLKVQPAELEDSGVYFCASSRNRVREKLFFGSGTQLSVL.